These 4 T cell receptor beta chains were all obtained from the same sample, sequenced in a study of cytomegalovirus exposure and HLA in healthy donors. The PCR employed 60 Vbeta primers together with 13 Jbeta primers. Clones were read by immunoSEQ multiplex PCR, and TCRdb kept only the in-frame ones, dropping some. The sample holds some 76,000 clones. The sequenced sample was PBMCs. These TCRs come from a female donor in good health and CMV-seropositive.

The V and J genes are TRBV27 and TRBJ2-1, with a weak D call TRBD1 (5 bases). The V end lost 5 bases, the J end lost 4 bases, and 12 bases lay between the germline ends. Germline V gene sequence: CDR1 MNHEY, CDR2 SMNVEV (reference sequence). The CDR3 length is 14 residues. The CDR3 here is CASSVQAPYNEQFF. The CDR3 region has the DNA TGTGCCAGCAGTGTACAGGCACCTTACAATGAGCAGTTCTTC.

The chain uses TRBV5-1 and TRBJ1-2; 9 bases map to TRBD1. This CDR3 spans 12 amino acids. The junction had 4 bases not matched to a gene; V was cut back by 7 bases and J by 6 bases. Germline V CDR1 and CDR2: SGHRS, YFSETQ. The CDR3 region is CASHTGGDGYTF. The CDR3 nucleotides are TGCGCCAGCCATACAGGGGGCGATGGCTACACCTTC.

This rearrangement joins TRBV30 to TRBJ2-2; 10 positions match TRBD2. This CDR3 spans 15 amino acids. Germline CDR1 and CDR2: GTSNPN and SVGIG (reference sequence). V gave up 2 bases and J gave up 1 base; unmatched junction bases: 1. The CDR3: CAWSRLAGNTGELFF. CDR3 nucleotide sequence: TGTGCCTGGAGTAGACTAGCGGGGAACACCGGGGAGCTGTTTTTT.

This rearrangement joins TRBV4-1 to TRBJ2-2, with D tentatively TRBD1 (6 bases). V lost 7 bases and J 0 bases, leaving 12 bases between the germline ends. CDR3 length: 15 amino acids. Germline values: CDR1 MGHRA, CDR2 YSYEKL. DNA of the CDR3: TGCGCCAGCACTCTAACAGGGACGAACACCGGGGAGCTGTTTTTT. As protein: CASTLTGTNTGELFF.